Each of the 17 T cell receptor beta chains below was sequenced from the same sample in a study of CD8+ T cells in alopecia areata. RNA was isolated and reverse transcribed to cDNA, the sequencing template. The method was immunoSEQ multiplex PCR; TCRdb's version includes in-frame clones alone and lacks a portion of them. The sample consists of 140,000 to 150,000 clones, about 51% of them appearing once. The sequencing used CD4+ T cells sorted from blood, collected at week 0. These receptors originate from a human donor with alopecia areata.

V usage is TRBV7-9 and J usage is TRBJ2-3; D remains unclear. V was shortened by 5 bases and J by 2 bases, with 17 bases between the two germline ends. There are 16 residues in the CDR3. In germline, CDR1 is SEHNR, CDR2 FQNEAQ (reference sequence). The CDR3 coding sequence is TGTGCCAGCAGCCTCAATCCAGGTTTCTACACAGATACGCAGTATTTT. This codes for CASSLNPGFYTDTQYF.

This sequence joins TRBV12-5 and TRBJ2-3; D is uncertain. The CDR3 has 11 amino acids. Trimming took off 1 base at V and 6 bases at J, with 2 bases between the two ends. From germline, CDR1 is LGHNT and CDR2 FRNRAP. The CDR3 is CASGLADTQYF. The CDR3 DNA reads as TGTGCTAGTGGTTTGGCGGATACGCAGTATTTT.

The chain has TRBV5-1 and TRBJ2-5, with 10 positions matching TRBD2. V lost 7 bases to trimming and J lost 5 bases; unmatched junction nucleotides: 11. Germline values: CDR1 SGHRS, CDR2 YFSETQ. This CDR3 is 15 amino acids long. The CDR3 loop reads CASCSGLAVQETQYF. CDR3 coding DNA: TGCGCCAGCTGTAGCGGACTAGCGGTTCAGGAGACCCAGTACTTC.

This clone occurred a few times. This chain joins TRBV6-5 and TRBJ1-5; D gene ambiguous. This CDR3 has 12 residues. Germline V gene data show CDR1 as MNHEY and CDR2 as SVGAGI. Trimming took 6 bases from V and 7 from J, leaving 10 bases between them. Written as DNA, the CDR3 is TGTGCCAGCAGCCCCCCCGGGCAGCCCCAGCATTTT. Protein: CASSPPGQPQHF.

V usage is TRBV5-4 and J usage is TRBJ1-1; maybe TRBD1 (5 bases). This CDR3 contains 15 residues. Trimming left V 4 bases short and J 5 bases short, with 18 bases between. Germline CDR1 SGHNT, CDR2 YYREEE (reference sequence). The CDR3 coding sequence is TGTGCCAGCAGCCCACCGTTAGCGGGGGGGACTGAAGCTTTCTTT. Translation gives CASSPPLAGGTEAFF.

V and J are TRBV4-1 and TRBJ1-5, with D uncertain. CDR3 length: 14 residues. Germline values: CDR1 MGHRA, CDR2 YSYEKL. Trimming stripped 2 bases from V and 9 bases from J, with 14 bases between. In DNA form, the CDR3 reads TGCGCCAGCAGCCAAAACTCACCTGGATCGCCCCAGCATTTT. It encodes CASSQNSPGSPQHF.

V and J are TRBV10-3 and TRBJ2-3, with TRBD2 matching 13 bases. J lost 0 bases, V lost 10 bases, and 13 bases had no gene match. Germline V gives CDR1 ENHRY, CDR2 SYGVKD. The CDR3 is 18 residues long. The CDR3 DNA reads TGTGCCAAACAAACTCCCGGGACTAGCGGGACGAGCACAGATACGCAGTATTTT. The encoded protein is CAKQTPGTSGTSTDTQYF.

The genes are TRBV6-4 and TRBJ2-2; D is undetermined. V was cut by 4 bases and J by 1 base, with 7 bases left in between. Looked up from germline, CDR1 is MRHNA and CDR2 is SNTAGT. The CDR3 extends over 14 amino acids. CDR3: CASSAGGNTGELFF. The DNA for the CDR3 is TGTGCCAGCAGTGCGGGCGGGAACACCGGGGAGCTGTTTTTT.

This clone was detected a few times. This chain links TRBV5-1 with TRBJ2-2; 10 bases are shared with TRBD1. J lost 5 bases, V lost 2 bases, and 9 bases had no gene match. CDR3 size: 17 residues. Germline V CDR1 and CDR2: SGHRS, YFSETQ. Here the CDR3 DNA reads TGCGCCAGCAGCTTATTTCAGCCGGGACAGGGGACCGGGGAGCTGTTTTTT. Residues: CASSLFQPGQGTGELFF.

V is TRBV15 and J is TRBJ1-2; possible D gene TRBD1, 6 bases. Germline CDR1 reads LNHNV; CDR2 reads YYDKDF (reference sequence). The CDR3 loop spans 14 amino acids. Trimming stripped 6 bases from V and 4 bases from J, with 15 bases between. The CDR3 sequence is CATRLDSSSYGYTF. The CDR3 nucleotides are TGTGCCACCAGGTTGGACAGTTCCTCCTATGGCTACACCTTC.

The CDR3 reads CSVEESQGRETQYF. DNA of the CDR3: TGCAGCGTTGAAGAGTCACAGGGACGGGAGACCCAGTACTTC. This rearrangement joins TRBV29-1 to TRBJ2-5; possibly TRBD1 for D (6 bases). The CDR3 is 14 amino acids. Germline V gene sequence: CDR1 SQVTM, CDR2 ANQGSEA. V was shortened by 0 bases and J by 5 bases, with 13 bases between the two germline ends.

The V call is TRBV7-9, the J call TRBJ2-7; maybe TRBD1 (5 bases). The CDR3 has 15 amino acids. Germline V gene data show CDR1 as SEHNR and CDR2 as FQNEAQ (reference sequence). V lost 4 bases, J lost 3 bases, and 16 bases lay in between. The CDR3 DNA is TGTGCCAGCAGCTCCCAGGGTAGAAGATTCTACGAGCAGTACTTC. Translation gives CASSSQGRRFYEQYF.

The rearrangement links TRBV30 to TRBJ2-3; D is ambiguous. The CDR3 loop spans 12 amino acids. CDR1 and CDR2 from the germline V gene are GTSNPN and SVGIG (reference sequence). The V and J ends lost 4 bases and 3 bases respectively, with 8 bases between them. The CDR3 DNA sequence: TGTGCCTGGACCCACTCAACAGATACGCAGTATTTT. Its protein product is CAWTHSTDTQYF. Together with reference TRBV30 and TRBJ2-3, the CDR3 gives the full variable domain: SQTIHQWPATLVQPVGSPLSLECTVEGTSNPNLYWYRQAAGRGLQLLFYSVGIGQISSEVPQNLSASRPQDRQFILSSKKLLLSDSGFYLCAWTHSTDTQYFGPGTRLTVL.

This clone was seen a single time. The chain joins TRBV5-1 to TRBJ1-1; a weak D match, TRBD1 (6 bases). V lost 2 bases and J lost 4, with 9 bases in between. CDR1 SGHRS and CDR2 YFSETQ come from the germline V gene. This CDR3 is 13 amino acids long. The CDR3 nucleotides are TGCGCCAGCAGCTTCACAGGGTTCACTGAAGCTTTCTTT. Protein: CASSFTGFTEAFF.

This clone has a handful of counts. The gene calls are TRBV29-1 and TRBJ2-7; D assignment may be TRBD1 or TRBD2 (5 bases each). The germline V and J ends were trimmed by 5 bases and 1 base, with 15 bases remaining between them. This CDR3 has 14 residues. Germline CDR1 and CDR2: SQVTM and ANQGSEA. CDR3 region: CSVTSTGASYEQYF. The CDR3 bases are TGCAGCGTTACTTCCACCGGGGCTTCCTACGAGCAGTACTTC.

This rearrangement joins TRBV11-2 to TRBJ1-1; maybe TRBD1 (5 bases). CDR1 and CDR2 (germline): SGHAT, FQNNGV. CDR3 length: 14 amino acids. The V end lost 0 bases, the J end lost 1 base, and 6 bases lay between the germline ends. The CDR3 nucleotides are TGTGCCAGCAGCTTAGATGGACAGAACACTGAAGCTTTCTTT. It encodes CASSLDGQNTEAFF.

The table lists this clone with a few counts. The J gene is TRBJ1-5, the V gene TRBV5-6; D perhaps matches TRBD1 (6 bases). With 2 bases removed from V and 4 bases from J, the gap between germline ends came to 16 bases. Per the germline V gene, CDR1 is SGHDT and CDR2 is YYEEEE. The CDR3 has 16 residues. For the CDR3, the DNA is TGTGCCAGCAGCTTTTCGTGGGGGCAGGGAAATCAGCCCCAGCATTTT. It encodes CASSFSWGQGNQPQHF.